This TCR beta chain was sequenced during a study of cytomegalovirus exposure and HLA in healthy donors. This CDR3 has 11 residues. Germline values: CDR1 DFQATT, CDR2 SNEGSKA (reference sequence). Between the trimmed V and J ends, which lost 3 bases and 2 bases, there was a span of 4 bases. Of note for this clone: The antigen remains undetermined.

Profiling relied on immunoSEQ multiplex PCR, and the TCRdb table lists in-frame clones only, not all of them. Here the sample spans about 88,000 clones, less than 90% being singletons. Study-wide findings and caveats: One later analysis, an examination of the roughly 110 validation repertoires, found that first-cohort TCR clusters tended to co-occur in them.

The chain uses TRBV20-1 and TRBJ1-1; D is ambiguous. This receptor was obtained from a woman between 18 and 30 years old in good health and CMV-seropositive. Material: PBMCs. CDR3 amino acids: CSASSNTEAFF. CDR3 bases: TGCAGTGCTAGCAGTAACACTGAAGCTTTCTTT.